What follows describes a single T cell receptor (beta chain). Its target is not known. As the method of synthesis, 5'RACE template switching with UMIs yielded TCR beta cDNA. TCRdb derives one entry per CDR3 protein from the 5' RACE reads, leaving out DNA. Recorded for this sample: about 460,000 distinct CDR3 sequences. The data are from a study of T cells expressing NK-cell markers. The wider study: Sequencing covered eight donors, seven HCMV-seropositive and one seronegative.

Points from the study as a whole: The CD3+CD56-NKG2C+ fraction of a few donors was also led by these clonotypes.

This receptor was obtained from a woman in her 50s in good health. The material sequenced was blood T cells: a sorted CD56 or NKG2C T cell subset, CD4+ or CD8+ T cells, or bulk PBMC T cells (not recorded which).

The CDR3 here is CSVGGIPLGGRYSYEQYF. The chain recombines TRBV29-1 with TRBJ2-7; with no DNA, the TCRdb D assignment of TRBD1 cannot be verified. Germline V gives CDR1 SQVTM, CDR2 ANQGSEA. The CDR3 spans 18 residues.